This T cell receptor (beta chain) came from a study of shared clonotypes between healthy human individuals. This CDR3 is built from 14 residues. V lost 9 bases and J 10 bases, leaving 24 bases between the germline ends. In germline, CDR1 is LNHDA, CDR2 SQIVND (reference sequence). To note about this clone: Its cognate antigen is unknown.

TCRdb's table, derived via immunoSEQ multiplex PCR, lists solely in-frame clones and lacks some. Of around 980,000 clones in the sample, approximately 80% were seen once. Study conclusions and caveats: Across a handful of donors, naive CD4 shared about 5%, naive CD8 more than 3%, memory CD4 more than 2%, memory CD8 0.4%. Sampling was confined to blood; repertoires within tissues likely differ.

The V and J genes are TRBV19 and TRBJ1-1, with D tentatively TRBD1 (5 bases). The specimen was memory CD4+ T cells from PBMCs. The sample's subset: CD45RA-negative fraction. This clonotype was sampled from a man aged 18 to 29 in good health. Some clones in this sample may be carry-over from other donors' samples. The CDR3 DNA follows: TGTGCCAGCAAGCCGGCAGGGATTGTTCCTAGAGCTTTCTTT. Amino acids: CASKPAGIVPRAFF.